Each of the 20 T cell receptor beta chains below was sequenced from the same sample in a study of cytomegalovirus exposure and HLA in healthy donors. PCR was performed using 60 Vbeta and 13 Jbeta primers. Measured with immunoSEQ multiplex PCR; TCRdb has only the in-frame clones, and not every one. The sample consists of approximately 220,000 clones, roughly 79% of them appearing once. Sequencing was performed on PBMCs. The receptors here all came from a man aged 18 to 29 in good health and CMV-seronegative.

This clone was detected a few times. The chain carries TRBV13 and TRBJ2-1; 9 positions agree with TRBD2. CDR1 is PRHDT and CDR2 is FYEKMQ in the germline V gene (reference sequence). J gave up 4 bases and V 0 bases, and 1 base lay outside the gene matches. There are 15 residues in the CDR3. CDR3 nucleotide sequence: TGTGCCAGCAGCTTAGGCCTAGCGGGATACAATGAGCAGTTCTTC. Protein product: CASSLGLAGYNEQFF.

The chain links TRBV25-1 to TRBJ2-5, with D uncertain. Per the germline V gene, CDR1 is MGHDK and CDR2 is SYGVNS. This CDR3 is built from 11 residues. Trimming took off 5 bases at V and 4 bases at J, with 5 bases between the two ends. CDR3 sequence (DNA): TGTGCCAGCAGTTACTTAGAGACCCAGTACTTC. It yields the protein CASSYLETQYF.

The chain uses TRBV13 and TRBJ1-1, with TRBD1 as a possible D gene (6 bases). The CDR3 is made up of 15 amino acids. V was clipped by 2 bases and J by 6 bases, with 16 bases between them. Germline CDR1 and CDR2: PRHDT and FYEKMQ (reference sequence). The CDR3 DNA reads as TGTGCCAGCAGCTTATGGAACAGGGTGGTCGCTGAAGCTTTCTTT. Its protein product is CASSLWNRVVAEAFF.

This sequence joins TRBV16 and TRBJ1-2; TRBD1 aligns across 7 bases. This CDR3 has 15 amino acids. V shed 2 bases, J shed 3 bases, and the junction held 6 bases outside the gene matches. In germline, CDR1 is KGHSY, CDR2 FQNENV. DNA for the CDR3: TGTGCCAGCAGCCAAGCGCGGGACAGCCACTATGGCTACACCTTC. As protein: CASSQARDSHYGYTF.

V and J are TRBV6-5 and TRBJ1-2; D unclear. This CDR3 contains 13 residues. V lost 0 bases and J lost 3, with 5 bases in between. CDR1 MNHEY and CDR2 SVGAGI come from the germline V gene. The CDR3 bases are TGTGCCAGCAGTTACTCGGCAGACTATGGCTACACCTTC. The encoded protein is CASSYSADYGYTF.

The V and J genes are TRBV4-2 and TRBJ2-2; maybe TRBD2 (5 bases). Looked up from germline, CDR1 is LGHNA and CDR2 is YNFKEQ. The CDR3 runs 15 residues. Trimming took 2 bases from V and 6 from J, leaving 13 bases between them. Here the CDR3 DNA reads TGTGCCAGCAGCCAAAACACGGGGAGCTCCGGGGAGCTGTTTTTT. It encodes CASSQNTGSSGELFF.

The chain uses TRBV30 and TRBJ2-5, with 13 bases lining up with TRBD2. Germline loops: CDR1 GTSNPN, CDR2 SVGIG (reference sequence). Unmatched junction bases numbered 13, after V lost 3 bases and J lost 6 bases. The CDR3 is 17 amino acids. This CDR3 is CAWSIWTSGSIGKTQYF. The CDR3, as DNA: TGTGCCTGGAGCATATGGACTAGCGGGAGTATTGGGAAGACCCAGTACTTC.

The V gene is TRBV6-5, the J gene TRBJ2-3, with D unresolved. V was shortened by 5 bases and J by 2 bases, with 11 bases between the two germline ends. This CDR3 is 14 amino acids long. CDR1 and CDR2 (germline): MNHEY, SVGAGI. In DNA, the CDR3 is TGTGCCAGCAGTGATACAGACCACACAGATACGCAGTATTTT. Translating gives CASSDTDHTDTQYF.

This chain joins TRBV28 and TRBJ1-2; the match to TRBD1 covers 8 bases. This CDR3 has 16 residues. Germline V CDR1 and CDR2: MDHEN, SYDVKM. The V segment lost 4 bases and the J segment 8 bases; nucleotides outside the gene matches: 15. CDR3 sequence reads: CASSYPMGDRGEGYTF. DNA for the CDR3: TGTGCCAGCAGTTACCCGATGGGCGACAGGGGTGAAGGCTACACCTTC.

The chain couples TRBV6-6 to TRBJ2-6; D not certain. Trimming removed 11 bases from V and 0 bases from J, with 14 bases in between. The CDR3 is 15 residues long. The germline CDR1 and CDR2 sequences are MNHNY and SVGAGI (reference sequence). CDR3 coding DNA: TGTGCCGGAAAACAAGACAACTCTGGGGCCAACGTCCTGACTTTC. Amino acid sequence: CAGKQDNSGANVLTF.

This chain joins TRBV27 and TRBJ2-1; 14 bases map to TRBD2. The CDR3 is 20 amino acids. V lost 5 bases and J lost 6; bases outside the gene matches: 18. Germline-derived CDR1 and CDR2 are MNHEY and SMNVEV (reference sequence). The CDR3 nucleotides are TGTGCCAGCAGTGCCAGACTAGCGGGAGGGCCGGCAGCGTACGGCAATGAGCAGTTCTTC. It translates to CASSARLAGGPAAYGNEQFF.

This clone appeared once. The chain joins TRBV7-2 to TRBJ2-5, with 7 bases fitting TRBD2. The ends lost 3 bases at V and 1 base at J; junction bases unmatched: 5. The CDR3 runs to 15 residues. Germline V gene data show CDR1 as SGHTA and CDR2 as FQGNSA. The chain's CDR3 is CASSLGAGSQETQYF. The DNA of the CDR3 is TGTGCCAGCAGCTTGGGAGCGGGGAGCCAAGAGACCCAGTACTTC. The whole variable domain, remainder taken from reference TRBV7-2 and TRBJ2-5, is GAGVSQSPSNKVTEKGKDVELRCDPISGHTALYWYRQSLGQGLEFLIYFQGNSAPDKSGLPSDRFSAERTGGSVSTLTIQRTQQEDSAVYLCASSLGAGSQETQYFGPGTRLLVL.

V gene TRBV7-6 combines with J gene TRBJ2-5, with D perhaps TRBD1 (6 bases). V shed 0 bases and J shed 3 bases, with 8 bases lying between them. The CDR3 is 14 amino acids. Germline CDR1 reads SGHVS; CDR2 reads FNYEAQ. In DNA, the CDR3 is TGTGCCAGCAGCTTAGCTCGACAGGAAGAGACCCAGTACTTC. It yields the protein CASSLARQEETQYF.

The J gene is TRBJ1-3, the V gene TRBV28; D not resolved. Germline CDR1 is MDHEN and CDR2 is SYDVKM. The CDR3 is 18 amino acids. Trimming took 1 base from V and 0 from J, leaving 16 bases between them. In DNA, the CDR3 is TGTGCCAGCAGTTTATTGATAGCGGACTCAGGCTCTGGAAACACCATATATTTT. It codes for CASSLLIADSGSGNTIYF.

The V gene is TRBV5-4, the J gene TRBJ2-7; D possibly corresponds to TRBD2 (5 bases). CDR3 length: 14 residues. V was trimmed by 1 base and J by 6 bases, leaving 14 bases between them. Germline V gives CDR1 SGHNT, CDR2 YYREEE (reference sequence). CDR3 in amino acids: CASSLNGYRGEQYF. As DNA, the CDR3 is TGTGCCAGCAGCTTGAATGGTTACCGGGGCGAGCAGTACTTC.

V and J are TRBV27 and TRBJ2-2, with TRBD1 as a possible D gene (8 bases). Between the trimmed V and J ends, which lost 2 bases and 4 bases, there was a span of 17 bases. This CDR3 spans 17 amino acids. Per germline, CDR1 MNHEY and CDR2 SMNVEV (reference sequence). CDR3 DNA sequence: TGTGCCAGCAGTTTACGAAGGACAGGGAGGGGCACCGGGGAGCTGTTTTTT. Translated: CASSLRRTGRGTGELFF.

The chain joins TRBV30 to TRBJ1-6; 7 bases line up with TRBD1. The CDR3 has 20 amino acids. The V gene's germline CDR1 is GTSNPN and CDR2 SVGIG (reference sequence). V shed 2 bases, J shed 3 bases, and the junction held 19 bases outside the gene matches. The DNA of the CDR3 is TGTGCCTGGAGTTTTTCCTTAACACGGGCAGGGGGAAACTATAATTCACCCCTCCACTTT. It yields the protein CAWSFSLTRAGGNYNSPLHF.

The V gene is TRBV5-4, the J gene TRBJ2-7; D perhaps matches TRBD1 (6 bases). Deletions cut 0 bases from V and 2 bases from J, with 9 bases between. The CDR3 is made up of 14 amino acids. The germline V gene has CDR1 SGHNT and CDR2 YYREEE (reference sequence). The CDR3 loop is CASSLGKGAYEQYF. DNA for the CDR3: TGTGCCAGCAGCTTGGGGAAGGGGGCCTACGAGCAGTACTTC.

Written as DNA, the CDR3 is TGTGCCAGCTCACCAGGGACAGATTTGAAAGCTTTCTTT. Amino acid sequence: CASSPGTDLKAFF. The rearrangement uses TRBV18 and TRBJ1-1; TRBD1 agrees at 7 bases. CDR3 length: 13 amino acids. With 2 bases clipped from V and 9 bases from J, the junction kept 6 bases outside the gene matches. From germline, CDR1 is KGHSH and CDR2 LQKENI.

The chain couples TRBV6-5 to TRBJ1-2; D may be TRBD1 (6 bases). CDR1 is MNHEY and CDR2 is SVGAGI in the germline V gene. Trimming pared 2 bases from V and 2 bases from J, leaving 9 bases between. The CDR3 sequence is 14 residues long. The CDR3 reads CASSYGTPNYGYTF. The CDR3 region has the DNA TGTGCCAGCAGTTACGGGACACCAAACTATGGCTACACCTTC.